The present entry profiles one T cell receptor (beta chain) with its context. This clone was recorded only once. Its antigen remains unidentified. One base away there is no much larger clone; base qualities are not given. The library relied on the immunoSEQ multiplex PCR assay. For the multiplex PCR, a mixture combining 60 forward primers for TCR Vbeta segments and 13 reverse primers for TCR Jbeta segments was used. The CDR3 region of rearranged TCR beta genes was amplified from genomic DNA with a multiplex PCR assay. The amplified TCR beta libraries were sequenced on the Illumina HiSeq System as 87-base-pair reads. The source study handled its data this way. A later analysis counted about 76 million unique TCR beta chains across the 550 to 700 repertoires, and approximately 11 million of these chains were shared by at least two donors. Raw reads were error-corrected and collapsed into unique sequences with a nearest-neighbor algorithm that merged closely related sequences to remove PCR and sequencing errors. V, D and J gene segments were assigned by aligning CDR3 sequences to IMGT reference sequences. For a sequence to be retained, a match of at least six nucleotides was required to both a V gene segment and a J gene segment. Rearrangements were called productive when the CDR3 lacked stop codons and stayed in frame with V and J; all others were non-productive. Following IMGT convention, CDR3 was defined as the stretch from the second conserved V-encoded cysteine up to the conserved J-encoded phenylalanine. The earlier analysis of some 540 of the donors excluded any sequence lacking an unambiguous match to a single V gene segment. In an earlier analysis of 587 of the donors, V segments were called functional above 56.7% productive rearrangements and were called segregating when the between-donor standard deviation exceeded 5%. A statistical classification framework was built for diagnosing cytomegalovirus status from the catalog of TCR beta chain sequences. In a later analysis, V and J genes were assigned by comparing TCR nucleotide sequences against IMGT/GENE-DB human TR gene sequences. A later analysis assigned CDR3 sequences and most-parsimonious VDJ recombination scenarios with the TCRdist pipeline. In a later analysis, every TCR beta chain was defined by the combination of its CDR3 amino acid sequence and its V-gene family, and reads without a unique V-gene family were dropped. In a later analysis, several hundred highly shared, low-generation-probability nucleotide sequences were removed to address suspected cross-contamination and a sequencing artifact. In a later analysis, a clonal expansion index for each public chain was calculated from normalized within-repertoire ranks of inferred template counts. A later analysis computed generation probabilities with a VDJ recombination model fitted to out-of-frame rearrangements, and checked the results against IGoR. In a later analysis, TCR-TCR, TCR-HLA and TCR-CMV co-occurrence was scored with hypergeometric tests, and a repertoire-size bias correction was applied to TCR pairs. A later analysis estimated false discovery rates by permuting HLA or CMV assignments 20 times. In a later analysis, co-occurring TCRs were grouped using DBSCAN, with TCRdist sequence similarity added in when clustering inside HLA-allele-positive subsets. For co-occurrence clustering, repertoires with fewer than 30,000 or more than 120,000 public chains were excluded, along with five repertoires with anomalous nucleotide sharing. TCRdb mirrors the immuneACCESS table, restricted to in-frame sequences. Some clones are absent from its copies; in checked studies, under half trace to an unresolved V gene, and the reason for the others is unknown. The V and J calls and clone size were taken over from that table, and D and trimming were inferred from the DNA. The sample has 120,000 or so clones on record, about four fifths of them singletons. 11% of the sample comes from the top ten.

The entry originates in a study of cytomegalovirus exposure and HLA in healthy donors (dated by TCRdb to between 2016 and 2019). Notes on the research overall: In an earlier analysis of under 600 of the donors, under 300 Gb of sequence data and approximately 100 million unique TCR beta sequences from roughly 180 million T cells were reported. An early release that covered about 600 HLA-typed donors contained 300 to 350 gigabases of sequencing data and tens of millions of unique TCR sequences. The genetic ancestry cluster associated with self-reported Caucasian donors included around 76% of the roughly 360 genotyped donors. The study aimed to test whether cataloging public T cell receptors could reveal signatures of past pathogen exposure. Using immunosequencing, the study profiled T cell repertoires from 640 or so subjects and related those repertoires to cytomegalovirus serostatus. Along with the approximately 700-subject first cohort, a separate validation cohort of over 90 different subjects was used. The study combined high-throughput TCR immunosequencing, statistical association of individual TCRs with disease status, and machine learning to predict cytomegalovirus infection status. A later analysis re-analyzed previously published TCR beta repertoires from hundreds of donors and added high-resolution HLA genotyping to study TCR occurrence patterns. In the later analysis, no new phenotypic data were used to find candidate immune exposures; instead, reliance was placed on TCR beta sequences and their occurrence across donors. An earlier analysis of fewer than 700 of the donors applied high-throughput TCR beta sequencing to assess whether each TCR beta V gene segment acted as functional or pseudogenic. Alongside the repertoire data, information on donor age, sex, ethnicity and CMV serostatus was compiled. A later genetic analysis took genome-wide SNP genotypes for about 65% of the 666 donors and used that subset as a discovery cohort. Every discovery cohort repertoire had been produced on one sequencing platform. HLA typing included class I and class II loci at four-digit resolution. Typing coverage differed by locus: A, B, C, DRB1 and DQB1 were typed in roughly 620-630 donors, DQA1 in 500 to 550, DPA1 in around 600, and DPB1 in just under 490. Roughly five DR-DQ haplotypes were handled as single units for association and clustering, since linkage in the cohort was strong. On average, about 240,000 unique TCR beta nucleotide sequences were sequenced per donor among a few hundred genotyped donors of the cohort, with about 17% of those sequences being non-productive.

General findings and caveats noted by the study authors: In a later analysis, several top co-occurrence clusters were reported to appear linked to parvovirus B19, influenza, CMV and Epstein-Barr virus. Because counts were too low, roughly 18 rarely observed V segments, including chromosome 9 orphons, were left out of the earlier analysis of a few hundred of the donors. A further reported finding was that TCR beta sequences accurately predicted the HLA-A and HLA-B alleles for most subjects in the first cohort. V-gene and J-gene trimming of TCR beta chains was associated with a missense DCLRE1C variant in a later genetic analysis, and the association was replicated in an independent cohort. While some public TCRs were present in many individuals, most TCR sequences turned up only very rarely across donors. Compared with the approximately 600-donor mean, donors in an Asian-associated ancestry cluster had fewer N-insertions in productive TCRs, according to a later genetic analysis. In a later analysis, HLA-associated TCR beta chains showed more clonal expansion and lower generation probabilities than non-associated chains that were equally common. In a later analysis, most CMV-associated TCR beta chains were found to appear HLA-restricted, with HLA associations seemingly driven largely by CMV exposure. Assigning TCR associations to individual alleles was difficult when HLA alleles, especially DR and DQ, strongly co-occurred. Specific HLA alleles were associated with 15,000 to 20,000 TCR beta sequences at a false discovery rate of 0.05 in a later analysis. According to a later analysis, TCR association rates differed among HLA loci, with DRB1 alleles showing the most associated TCRs and HLA-C alleles showing the fewest. A total of about 150 TCR beta chains were listed by the study as associated with cytomegalovirus. In an earlier analysis of 587 of the donors, most TCR beta V segments appeared in productive rearrangements about 90% or about 30% of the time, broadly matching IMGT annotations. In vitro tests confirmed that three of the cytomegalovirus-associated TCR beta chains recognize cytomegalovirus antigens. Presence/absence analyses assumed roughly uniform sequencing depth across donors, an assumption that may not hold. The only immune exposure information available for the cohort was CMV serostatus. Linkage disequilibrium might explain the correlated functional status among segregating V segments, but an unknown experimental factor could not be excluded. A cluster of highly shared sequence variants was judged likely to represent a technical artifact of the sequencing pipeline. The classifier was reported to diagnose cytomegalovirus status with high specificity and sensitivity in both the original cohort and the validation cohort. HLA typing was unavailable for some donors at each locus, so association tests used only the typed subset. This cohort had only TCR beta chains sequenced, and the lack of alpha or paired-chain data limited which features could be detected. The 87-base-pair reads could not distinguish some IMGT-functional V segments, including TRBV6-2 and TRBV6-3, so those segments were excluded. According to the authors, the approach could potentially be generalized to other disease states and immunological phenotypes.

Unmatched junction bases come to 7, with V trimmed by 4 bases and J by 3 bases. Including the terminal cysteine and phenylalanine, the CDR3 comprises 15 residues. Only the CDR3 portion is preserved as DNA: 45 bases, with reading frame beginning at the first base. CDR1 and CDR2, looked up from the germline V gene (reference sequence), are SEHNR and FQNEAQ. The cohort consisted of hundreds of healthy bone marrow donors. At the time of sampling, every cohort member was nominally healthy, though immune exposures that went unrecorded were likely present. The donor was CMV seropositive and belonged to the group of some 290 seropositive cohort members. Each donor provided a peripheral blood sample, and peripheral blood mononuclear cells were used for TCR beta sequencing. The Qiagen DNeasy Blood Extraction Kit was used to extract genomic DNA from the blood cell samples.

This receptor was identified in a male donor in good health and CMV-seropositive. Sequenced: PBMCs. The V gene is TRBV7-9 and the J gene is TRBJ1-2; 8 middle bases align to TRBD1. This receptor carries the CDR3 CASSSRQGLDYGYTF. In nucleotides, the sequence is TGTGCCAGCAGCTCCAGACAGGGGCTGGACTATGGCTACACCTTC.